A selection of T cell receptor beta chains follows, all from one sample in a study of blood T cells in healthy people across ages. MiXCR was run by TCRdb on the 5' RACE reads, yielding one entry per CDR3 protein. The sample includes approximately 680,000 distinct CDR3 sequences, about 32% of them seen just once. Sequenced sample: blood. Every receptor here comes from a woman older than 75 in good health. Both conserved end residues are part of each CDR3.

CDR3: CASSLGTGRGTEAFF; V: TRBV7-8; J: TRBJ1-1
CDR3: CAWSVRGGHRIYNEQFF; V: TRBV30; J: TRBJ2-1
CDR3: CASRILGEQYF; V: TRBV5-1; J: TRBJ2-7
CDR3: CASSDRGGGTEAFF; V: TRBV18; J: TRBJ1-1
CDR3: CASSLARGGSLVGQYF; V: TRBV7-9; J: TRBJ2-7
CDR3: CASSLVQGHNEKLFF; V: TRBV7-9; J: TRBJ1-4
CDR3: CASSSPAGTLGEQYF; V: TRBV5-6; J: TRBJ2-7
CDR3: CASSLVSGLVEAFF; V: TRBV5-6; J: TRBJ1-1
CDR3: CSGDRGMLGTDTQYF; V: TRBV20-1; J: TRBJ2-3
CDR3: CSARVGFEAQYF; V: TRBV20-1; J: TRBJ2-3
CDR3: CSARDRGGRADEQFF; V: TRBV20-1; J: TRBJ2-1
CDR3: CASSLTTGGGGNEQYF; V: TRBV15; J: TRBJ2-5
CDR3: CASSLDGLAGPETQYF; V: TRBV11-2; J: TRBJ2-5
CDR3: CATSVRTHQPQHF; V: TRBV15; J: TRBJ1-5
CDR3: CVSSPGEAQYF; V: TRBV11-2; J: TRBJ2-5
CDR3: CASSHLLRDTDTQYF; V: TRBV3-1; J: TRBJ2-3
CDR3: CATSDFESNEQFF; V: TRBV24-1; J: TRBJ2-1
CDR3: CASSLGSGSFQETQYF; V: TRBV5-1; J: TRBJ2-5
CDR3: CASRRSNEQFF; V: TRBV6-5; J: TRBJ2-1
CDR3: CSAPRTSGAYEQYF; V: TRBV20-1; J: -
CDR3: CASSPTGQPLNEQFF; V: TRBV4-2; J: TRBJ2-1
CDR3: CSARDSGRRANVLTF; V: TRBV20-1; J: TRBJ2-6
CDR3: CSVGRQGGQYF; V: TRBV29-1; J: TRBJ2-5
CDR3: CASRGGTAYNEQFF; V: TRBV6-6; J: TRBJ2-1
CDR3: CASSSTRLAGGYNEQFF; V: TRBV11-1; J: TRBJ2-1
CDR3: CASSYRQGLETQYF; V: TRBV5-1; J: TRBJ2-5
CDR3: CASGFSTGDSPLHF; V: TRBV6-1; J: TRBJ1-6
CDR3: CASSLQFGGGVRAYEQYF; V: TRBV4-2; J: TRBJ2-7
CDR3: CASSQDRGSGYTF; V: TRBV7-6; J: TRBJ1-2
CDR3: CASSLEGQGEREQYF; V: TRBV5-1; J: TRBJ2-7
CDR3: CAWSANVNEKLFF; V: TRBV30; J: TRBJ1-4
CDR3: CASSQDRRGPYNEQYF; V: TRBV4-3; J: TRBJ2-5
CDR3: CASSFRRLPVQETQYF; V: TRBV12-3/TRBV12-4; J: TRBJ2-5
CDR3: CASSPSPPWSGGAGEQFF; V: TRBV7-2; J: TRBJ2-1
CDR3: CSARPRDSNNQPQHF; V: TRBV20-1; J: TRBJ1-5
CDR3: CSARDFEGSSIRSGYTF; V: TRBV20-1; J: TRBJ1-2
CDR3: CASSPQAGAAYEQYF; V: TRBV4-1; J: TRBJ2-7
CDR3: CASSLGAGLFDTEAFF; V: TRBV5-1; J: TRBJ1-1
CDR3: CATSRDALYGYTF; V: TRBV15; J: TRBJ1-2
CDR3: CASSLGGRGNTGELFF; V: TRBV7-2; J: TRBJ2-2
CDR3: CSVGEEGQIPYEQYF; V: TRBV29-1; J: TRBJ2-7
CDR3: CASRRGPGKMEDTQYF; V: TRBV5-6; J: TRBJ2-3
CDR3: CSAREGRLSTDTQYF; V: TRBV20-1; J: TRBJ2-3
CDR3: CASSETPNYGYTF; V: TRBV2; J: TRBJ1-2
CDR3: CASSQDPGRAYEQYF; V: TRBV4-2; J: TRBJ2-7
CDR3: CASTGGGANYGYTF; V: TRBV18; J: TRBJ1-2
CDR3: CASSDRLGGGVPAFF; V: TRBV27; J: TRBJ2-1
CDR3: CASSSGTSINGYTF; V: TRBV7-2; J: TRBJ1-2
CDR3: CASSSNGIRELFF; V: TRBV7-8; J: TRBJ2-2
CDR3: CASSDQGADTEAFF; V: TRBV10-2; J: TRBJ1-1
CDR3: CAIKSGTVGVSAGELFF; V: TRBV10-3; J: TRBJ2-2
CDR3: CASSPGQGPGTNVLTF; V: TRBV19; J: TRBJ2-6
CDR3: CASSPPGGDPETQYF; V: TRBV18; J: TRBJ2-5